Each of the 28 T cell receptor beta chains below was sequenced from the same sample in a study of blood T cell repertoires in COVID-19. Sequenced by immunoSEQ multiplex PCR; TCRdb stores in-frame clones only, minus some. The sample holds roughly 68,000 clones, about 90% seen once. Material for sequencing was peripheral blood. The receptors derive from a woman of 80 years or more with active COVID-19.

This clone has more than one count but fewer than ten. The rearrangement joins TRBV2 to TRBJ1-1, with TRBD1 as a possible D gene (6 bases). The CDR3 has 12 residues. V was clipped by 8 bases and J by 0 bases, with 7 bases between them. Germline V CDR1 and CDR2: SNHLY, FYNNEI. The CDR3, as DNA: TGTGCCAGCCGGGACATGAACACTGAAGCTTTCTTT. It translates to CASRDMNTEAFF. Using reference TRBV2 and TRBJ1-1 for the parts outside the CDR3, the full variable domain is EPEVTQTPSHQVTQMGQEVILRCVPISNHLYFYWYRQILGQKVEFLVSFYNNEISEKSEIFDDQFSVERPDGSNFTLKIRSTKLEDSAMYFCASRDMNTEAFFGQGTRLTVV.

The rearrangement links TRBV28 to TRBJ2-1; 8 nucleotides agree with TRBD1. With 5 bases clipped from V and 5 bases from J, the junction kept 14 bases outside the gene matches. The CDR3 covers 17 residues. Germline values: CDR1 MDHEN, CDR2 SYDVKM. CDR3 bases: TGTGCCAGCAGTCGGGGGACCGGGACAGGATACAACAATGAGCAGTTCTTC. It specifies CASSRGTGTGYNNEQFF.

The chain's CDR3 is CSVLLAGGYNEQFF. The DNA for the CDR3 is TGCAGCGTCCTCCTGGCGGGAGGGTACAATGAGCAGTTCTTC. The chain employs TRBV29-1 and TRBJ2-1, with 9 positions matching TRBD2. Germline CDR1 reads SQVTM; CDR2 reads ANQGSEA. After removal of 6 bases from V and 4 bases from J, the junction contained 7 bases not matched to a gene. The CDR3 has 14 amino acids.

The chain is built from TRBV11-3 and TRBJ2-3; 9 bases match TRBD1. The CDR3 has 14 residues. V lost 4 bases and J lost 4; bases outside the gene matches: 3. Germline values: CDR1 SGHNT, CDR2 YENEEA. CDR3 bases: TGTGCCAGCAGCTCCGACAGGGGGTCAGATACGCAGTATTTT. Its protein product is CASSSDRGSDTQYF. Combining the CDR3 with reference TRBV11-3 and TRBJ2-3 gives the whole variable domain EAGVVQSPRYKIIEKKQPVAFWCNPISGHNTLYWYLQNLGQGPELLIRYENEEAVDDSQLPKDRFSAERLKGVDSTLKIQPAELGDSAVYLCASSSDRGSDTQYFGPGTRLTVL.

In this sample, this clone is large. The chain employs TRBV7-9 and TRBJ2-2; D is undetermined. Germline V gene data show CDR1 as SEHNR and CDR2 as FQNEAQ (reference sequence). The V gene lost 5 bases and the J gene lost 4 bases, with 8 bases spanning the gap. The CDR3 contains 13 residues. The CDR3 region is CASSPRSTGELFF. The CDR3 DNA is TGTGCCAGCAGCCCCCGTAGCACCGGGGAGCTGTTTTTT.

The genes are TRBV3-1 (or the pseudogene TRBV3-2) and TRBJ1-4; D gene uncertain. The V end lost 6 bases, the J end lost 0 bases, and 8 bases lay between the germline ends. The CDR3 runs 14 residues. The germline CDR1 and CDR2 sequences are LGHDT and YNNKEL (reference sequence). The CDR3 region has the DNA TGTGCCAGCAGTTCTTCTGCAACTAATGAAAAACTGTTTTTT. It yields the protein CASSSSATNEKLFF.

The chain carries TRBV7-6 and TRBJ2-6; 7 bases line up with TRBD1. The V gene end was trimmed by 5 bases and the J gene end by 2 bases; junction bases not matched to a gene: 6. Germline V gene lookup returns CDR1 SGHVS and CDR2 FNYEAQ. The CDR3 has 16 amino acids. The DNA for the CDR3 is TGTGCCAGCAGCCCAACCCAGGGGGCTGGGGCCAACGTCCTGACTTTC. Amino acid sequence: CASSPTQGAGANVLTF.

The rearrangement joins TRBV28 to TRBJ2-3; the D gene is possibly TRBD2 (6 bases). The CDR3 runs 16 residues. Germline V gene lookup returns CDR1 MDHEN and CDR2 SYDVKM. Trimming left V 5 bases short and J 2 bases short, with 17 bases between. The CDR3 nucleotides read TGTGCCAGCAGTCACACCGGAGGGACCTACACAGATACGCAGTATTTT. It specifies CASSHTGGTYTDTQYF.

The chain is built from TRBV5-6 and TRBJ2-1; possible D gene TRBD1, 6 bases. This CDR3 has 18 residues. From germline, CDR1 is SGHDT and CDR2 YYEEEE. V lost 5 bases, J lost 1 base, and 22 bases lay in between. Here the CDR3 reads CASRLPGQSKDSYNEQFF. The CDR3 DNA sequence: TGTGCCAGCAGGCTTCCGGGACAATCCAAAGATTCCTACAATGAGCAGTTCTTC. The variable domain in full, completed from reference TRBV5-6 and TRBJ2-1, reads DAGVTQSPTHLIKTRGQQVTLRCSPKSGHDTVSWYQQALGQGPQFIFQYYEEEERQRGNFPDRFSGHQFPNYSSELNVNALLLGDSALYLCASRLPGQSKDSYNEQFFGPGTRLTVL.

This clone has only one observation. The chain couples TRBV3-1 (or the pseudogene TRBV3-2) to TRBJ2-5; 8 bases are shared with TRBD2. CDR3 length: 16 amino acids. Germline values: CDR1 LGHDT, CDR2 YNNKEL (reference sequence). The V gene end was trimmed by 2 bases and the J gene end by 4 bases; junction bases not matched to a gene: 9. CDR3 DNA: TGTGCCAGCAGCCAAACCCAACCGACTAGCGTAGAGACCCAGTACTTC. Amino acids: CASSQTQPTSVETQYF.

This rearrangement joins TRBV5-1 to TRBJ1-1, with a weak D call TRBD1 (6 bases). The germline CDR1 and CDR2 sequences are SGHRS and YFSETQ. Trimming cost V 0 bases and J 5 bases, with 23 bases left between them. This CDR3 is 18 amino acids long. The CDR3 reads CASSLESGNRDRTTEAFF. In nucleotides, the CDR3 is TGCGCCAGCAGCTTGGAATCCGGGAACAGGGATAGAACAACTGAAGCTTTCTTT.

This sequence joins TRBV5-6 and TRBJ2-7; TRBD2 matches 8 bases. After removal of 4 bases from V and 7 bases from J, the junction contained 4 bases not matched to a gene. The CDR3 runs 12 residues. Germline loops: CDR1 SGHDT, CDR2 YYEEEE. Here the CDR3 DNA reads TGTGCCAGCAGCCTAGGACTAGCTGAGCAGTACTTC. It encodes CASSLGLAEQYF.

V usage is TRBV2 and J usage is TRBJ1-5, with 7 bases matching TRBD1. This CDR3 spans 14 amino acids. Trimming cost V 6 bases and J 7 bases; bases outside gene matches: 9. The germline V gene has CDR1 SNHLY and CDR2 FYNNEI. CDR3 bases: TGTGCCAGCAGCGGGACAGATCGGTGGCAGCCCCAGCATTTT. This gives the protein CASSGTDRWQPQHF.

The chain is built from TRBV5-3 and TRBJ2-3; D may be TRBD1 (5 bases). TRBV5-3 is identified as an open reading frame with a role that is uncertain. This CDR3 is built from 15 residues. V was trimmed by 1 base and J by 2 bases, leaving 11 bases between them. The DNA of the CDR3 is TGTGCCAGAAGCTTGAGGGGATACCACACAGATACGCAGTATTTT. Translation: CARSLRGYHTDTQYF.

The gene calls are TRBV18 and TRBJ1-1; tentatively, D is TRBD1 (5 bases). CDR3 length: 14 residues. Germline V gives CDR1 KGHSH, CDR2 LQKENI. V was shortened by 3 bases and J by 2 bases, with 10 bases between the two germline ends. The DNA of the CDR3 is TGTGCCAGCTCACCGGGACTAGCTAACACTGAAGCTTTCTTT. It specifies CASSPGLANTEAFF. The full variable domain, in which reference TRBV18 and TRBJ1-1 provide the parts outside the CDR3, is NAGVMQNPRHLVRRRGQEARLRCSPMKGHSHVYWYRQLPEEGLKFMVYLQKENIIDESGMPKERFSAEFPKEGPSILRIQQVVRGDSAAYFCASSPGLANTEAFFGQGTRLTVV.

The gene calls are TRBV2 and TRBJ2-1; 9 bases align to TRBD2. This CDR3 spans 16 amino acids. Germline CDR1 SNHLY, CDR2 FYNNEI. The J segment lost 2 bases and the V segment lost 5 bases, leaving 7 bases of the junction unmatched. This CDR3 reads CASSPSGTSTYNEQFF. CDR3 sequence (DNA): TGTGCCAGCAGTCCGTCCGGGACTAGCACCTACAATGAGCAGTTCTTC.

The rearrangement links TRBV4-2 to TRBJ2-5; D unclear. Germline V gives CDR1 LGHNA, CDR2 YNFKEQ. Trimming removed 2 bases at V and 2 bases at J, with 18 bases between. The CDR3 spans 17 residues. The CDR3 here is CASSQTPLGASQETQYF. In nucleotides, the CDR3 is TGTGCCAGCAGCCAAACACCCCTAGGCGCGAGTCAAGAGACCCAGTACTTC.

This chain links TRBV18 with TRBJ2-7; 12 bases are a match to TRBD1. The J segment lost 4 bases and the V segment lost 1 base, leaving 5 bases of the junction unmatched. The germline CDR1 and CDR2 sequences are KGHSH and LQKENI. The CDR3 length is 16 residues. Here the CDR3 reads CASSPRGTGGEYEQYF. As DNA, the CDR3 is TGTGCCAGCTCACCACGTGGGACAGGGGGCGAGTACGAGCAGTACTTC. The full variable domain, its missing parts supplied by reference TRBV18 and TRBJ2-7, is NAGVMQNPRHLVRRRGQEARLRCSPMKGHSHVYWYRQLPEEGLKFMVYLQKENIIDESGMPKERFSAEFPKEGPSILRIQQVVRGDSAAYFCASSPRGTGGEYEQYFGPGTRLTVT.

The DNA for the CDR3 is TGCGCCAGCAGCGGCGCCGGGACTCCAGTCGGCAATGAGCAGTTCTTC. Translation gives CASSGAGTPVGNEQFF. This chain links TRBV5-1 with TRBJ2-1; TRBD2 is a possible D gene (6 bases). Trimming took off 4 bases at V and 6 bases at J, with 20 bases between the two ends. The CDR3 is 16 residues long. CDR1 SGHRS and CDR2 YFSETQ come from the germline V gene.

This rearrangement joins TRBV7-9 to TRBJ2-2, with D maybe TRBD2 (5 bases). Germline CDR1 is SEHNR and CDR2 is FQNEAQ (reference sequence). The CDR3 spans 16 residues. Trimming stripped 1 base from V and 3 bases from J, with 12 bases between. This CDR3 reads CASSLGVGVDTGELFF. For the CDR3, the DNA is TGTGCCAGCAGCTTAGGTGTGGGAGTGGACACCGGGGAGCTGTTTTTT.

The rearrangement joins TRBV28 to TRBJ2-4; 8 bases map to TRBD1. The CDR3 totals 16 residues. With V trimmed by 5 bases and J by 6 bases, 12 bases remained unmatched. CDR1 is MDHEN and CDR2 is SYDVKM in the germline V gene. CDR3 protein: CASSPRTGTGPNIQYF. DNA of the CDR3: TGTGCCAGCAGTCCGAGAACCGGGACAGGCCCAAACATTCAGTACTTC. The full variable domain, in which reference TRBV28 and TRBJ2-4 provide the parts outside the CDR3, is DVKVTQSSRYLVKRTGEKVFLECVQDMDHENMFWYRQDPGLGLRLIYFSYDVKMKEKGDIPEGYSVSREKKERFSLILESASTNQTSMYLCASSPRTGTGPNIQYFGAGTRLSVL.

The chain joins TRBV9 to TRBJ2-2, with a weak D call TRBD1 (5 bases). Germline V gives CDR1 SGDLS, CDR2 YYNGEE. V was pared by 5 bases and J by 6 bases, with 14 bases between. CDR3 size: 14 residues. In DNA form, the CDR3 reads TGTGCCAGCAGAGTTACAGGCGGCCCCGGGGAGCTGTTTTTT. This sequence encodes CASRVTGGPGELFF. The entire variable domain, with the rest obtained from reference TRBV9 and TRBJ2-2, is as follows: DSGVTQTPKHLITATGQRVTLRCSPRSGDLSVYWYQQSLDQGLQFLIQYYNGEERAKGNILERFSAQQFPDLHSELNLSSLELGDSALYFCASRVTGGPGELFFGEGSRLTVL.

The chain uses TRBV11-2 and TRBJ1-6; D may be TRBD1 (5 bases). Germline V CDR1 and CDR2: SGHAT, FQNNGV. The V and J ends lost 3 bases and 9 bases respectively, with 9 bases between them. The CDR3 sequence is 13 residues long. CDR3 region: CASSLEGVSPLHF. The CDR3 DNA is TGTGCCAGCAGCTTGGAAGGGGTTTCACCCCTCCACTTT.

The chain carries TRBV7-9 and TRBJ1-2; 7 bases fit TRBD1. With V trimmed by 5 bases and J by 4 bases, 4 bases remained unmatched. Germline assignment: CDR1 SEHNR and CDR2 FQNEAQ (reference sequence). The CDR3 runs to 13 residues. The DNA for the CDR3 is TGTGCCAGCAGCAGGACAGGATTCTATGGCTACACCTTC. Its translation: CASSRTGFYGYTF. The whole variable domain, remainder taken from reference TRBV7-9 and TRBJ1-2, is DTGVSQNPRHKITKRGQNVTFRCDPISEHNRLYWYRQTLGQGPEFLTYFQNEAQLEKSRLLSDRFSAERPKGSFSTLEIQRTEQGDSAMYLCASSRTGFYGYTFGSGTRLTVV.

The genes are TRBV5-6 and TRBJ1-1; 9 positions agree with TRBD1. Germline V lookup: CDR1 SGHDT, CDR2 YYEEEE. The CDR3 totals 16 residues. V shed 4 bases, J shed 0 bases, and the junction held 7 bases outside the gene matches. In DNA form, the CDR3 reads TGTGCCAGCAGCACGGGGACAGGGAGAATGAACACTGAAGCTTTCTTT. Encoded protein: CASSTGTGRMNTEAFF.

The gene calls are TRBV7-3 and TRBJ2-5; D ambiguous. Germline V gene lookup returns CDR1 SGHTA and CDR2 FQGTGA. Trimming removed 3 bases at V and 1 base at J, with 9 bases between. There are 14 residues in the CDR3. The CDR3 region is CASSLGRSQETQYF. The DNA of the CDR3 is TGTGCCAGCAGCTTGGGTCGGAGCCAAGAGACCCAGTACTTC.

The gene calls are TRBV5-5 and TRBJ2-7; no clear D gene. The CDR3 is 14 residues long. CDR1 SGHKS and CDR2 YYEKEE come from the germline V gene (reference sequence). With 1 base removed from V and 1 base from J, the gap between germline ends came to 9 bases. In DNA form, the CDR3 reads TGTGCCAGCAGCTTGACAGTCTTTTCCTACGAGCAGTACTTC. Its translation: CASSLTVFSYEQYF.

The V and J genes are TRBV6-2 or TRBV6-3 and TRBJ1-5; 7 bases align to TRBD1. The V and J ends lost 5 bases and 5 bases, in that order; junction bases with no gene match: 3. Germline CDR1 is MNHEY and CDR2 is SVGEGT. The CDR3 spans 13 residues. CDR3 coding DNA: TGTGCCAGCAGTAGGGACAGCTATCAGCCCCAGCATTTT. This gives the protein CASSRDSYQPQHF.